This TCR beta chain was obtained from a study of blood T cells in healthy people across ages. Combining a sample-barcoded 5' primer with a J-beta primer mix, a second PCR ran for about 6 to 11 cycles. TCRdb processed the 5' RACE reads anew with MiXCR; each CDR3 protein has one entry. The data show 500,000 to 650,000 distinct CDR3 sequences, about 29% seen once. CDR3 length: 12 amino acids. V gave up 10 bases and J gave up 1 base, with 10 bases separating them. From germline, CDR1 is ENHRY and CDR2 SYGVKD. This sample was also put to use in a study of T cells of mothers and their children. From that second work: A few healthy Caucasian mothers gave samples, and so did their six children.

V is TRBV10-3 and J is TRBJ2-5; D gene ambiguous. The sample taken for sequencing was blood. This clonotype was obtained from a boy between 2 and 10 years old in good health. The CDR3 nucleotides are TGTGCCACCTCTGTAATCCAAGAGACCCAGTACTTC. This gives the protein CATSVIQETQYF.